This T cell receptor beta chain emerged from a study of T-cell reconstitution after alpha-beta-depleted transplantation in children. Study-wide results and caveats: Where some patients showed high TCRbeta diversity at day 60, it came from recipient T cells and thymic progenitors that had survived. When one year had passed after transplant, most T-cell counts and diversity came from newly produced T cells.

This sample's TCRbeta library carried unique molecular identifier barcodes. Each CDR3 protein is one row after TCRdb ran MiXCR on the PCR reads. The repertoire holds roughly 150,000 distinct CDR3 sequences, 11% seen once, with under 15% in the top ten. The CDR3 length is 17 residues. V lost 0 bases and J lost 1, with 12 bases in between. CDR1 is MGHRA and CDR2 is YSYEKL in the germline V gene. This clonotype occurred many times. The antigen is undetermined. The chain combines TRBV4-1 with TRBJ2-2; maybe TRBD1 (6 bases). The TCR was taken from a boy between 2 and 10 years old with acute myeloid leukemia, due to receive a stem cell transplant. The sequencing here drew on PBMCs, taken before TCRalphabeta/CD19-depleted stem cell transplant. The CDR3 DNA follows: TGCGCCAGCAGCCAAGATTTAAACAGGGTGAACACCGGGGAGCTGTTTTTT. Residues: CASSQDLNRVNTGELFF.